Many counts were recorded for the clone carrying this T cell receptor (beta chain). Noted time point: newly diagnosed GD, antithyroid drugs for less than 3 months. Scientists built the TCR library using RNA that was extracted from PBMCs. Under American Thyroid Association guidelines, Graves' disease was diagnosed. HTBI primers from iRepertoire and Arm-PCR of CDR3 regions yielded the TCR beta libraries. TCRdb re-called the multiplex PCR reads with MiXCR, one entry per CDR3 protein. The sample has hundreds of thousands of distinct CDR3 sequences, approximately 16% seen once. The data stem from a study of regulatory T cells in long-lasting Graves disease. This same sample was also taken into another study, of T cells in Graves' hyperthyroidism and ophthalmopathy.

The specimen comprised peripheral blood mononuclear cells (PBMCs), sampled at new diagnosis, from a patient treated with antithyroid drugs. This clonotype was sampled from a woman aged 25-40 years with Graves disease.

The DNA of the CDR3 is TGTGCCAGCAGTGACCCATCACCCCTCCACTTT. Translated, it gives CASSDPSPLHF. V is TRBV9 and J is TRBJ1-6; D is uncertain. Per the germline V gene, CDR1 is SGDLS and CDR2 is YYNGEE. This CDR3 has 11 residues. V gave up 5 bases and J gave up 10 bases, with 7 bases separating them.